The 10 T cell receptor beta chains listed next were all sequenced from one sample in a study of blood T cells in healthy people across ages. Primers used in a second PCR of roughly 7 to 12 cycles were a sample-barcoded 5' primer and a J-beta primer mix. A single record per CDR3 protein comes from TCRdb applying MiXCR to the 5' RACE reads. The data contain around 990,000 distinct CDR3 sequences, roughly 24% of them singletons. This same sample was also taken into another study, of T cells of mothers and their children.

Sequencing was carried out using blood. These receptors came from a girl aged 2-15 years in good health.

The rearrangement uses TRBV19 and TRBJ1-5; 7 positions match TRBD1. This CDR3 spans 14 amino acids. The germline CDR1 and CDR2 sequences are LNHDA and SQIVND (reference sequence). V gave up 7 bases and J gave up 3 bases; unmatched junction bases: 6. The chain's CDR3 is CASTLGTVNQPQHF. Written as DNA, the CDR3 is TGTGCCAGTACCCTGGGGACAGTCAATCAGCCCCAGCATTTT. The complete variable domain, with remaining parts taken from reference TRBV19 and TRBJ1-5, reads DGGITQSPKYLFRKEGQNVTLSCEQNLNHDAMYWYRQDPGQGLRLIYYSQIVNDFQKGDIAEGYSVSREKKESFPLTVTSAQKNPTAFYLCASTLGTVNQPQHFGDGTRLSIL.

This clonotype was seen only a few times. DNA for the CDR3: TGTGCCAGCAGCTTAGCAAGGCAGGACCTCACAGATACGCAGTATTTT. This sequence encodes CASSLARQDLTDTQYF. The chain uses TRBV11-1 and TRBJ2-3; no clear D gene. This CDR3 is built from 16 residues. Germline CDR1 is SGHAT and CDR2 is FQDESV (reference sequence). Trimming pared 0 bases from V and 2 bases from J, leaving 12 bases between. The variable domain in full, with the rest retrieved from reference TRBV11-1 and TRBJ2-3, is EAEVAQSPRYKITEKSQAVAFWCDPISGHATLYWYRQILGQGPELLVQFQDESVVDDSQLPKDRFSAERLKGVDSTLKIQPAELGDSAMYLCASSLARQDLTDTQYFGPGTRLTVL.

Only a few counts were recorded for this clonotype. The J gene is TRBJ2-1, the V gene TRBV3-1; 13 nucleotides line up with TRBD2. CDR3 length: 17 amino acids. J was trimmed by 4 bases and V by 2 bases; bases with no gene match: 5. Germline lookup yields CDR1 LGHDT and CDR2 YNNKEL (reference sequence). This CDR3 reads CASSQRTSGSSYNEQFF. The CDR3 nucleotides are TGTGCCAGCAGCCAAAGGACTAGCGGGAGCTCATACAATGAGCAGTTCTTC.

This clonotype has only a few counts. This sequence joins TRBV12-3 or TRBV12-4 and TRBJ2-1, with 10 bases matching TRBD1. The J call may be in error: the DNA end matches TRBJ2-5 better. The CDR3 contains 14 residues. The CDR3 coding sequence is TGTGCCAGCAGGGGGACAGGGGACCTCGGGACCCAGTACTTC. Its translation: CASRGTGDLGTQYF.

A few counts support this clonotype. Since the CDR3 does not end with the conserved phenylalanine or tryptophan, this likely comes from a read error. The rearrangement links TRBV7-9 to TRBJ2-5; D not resolved. The J call may be wrong; the DNA end is better matched by TRBJ2-1. The CDR3 length is 11 residues. CDR1 is SEHNR and CDR2 is FQNEAQ in the germline V gene (reference sequence). The CDR3 protein is CASRVKNEQFL. CDR3 bases: TGTGCCAGCAGAGTCAAGAATGAGCAGTTCCTC.

This clonotype was seen a few times. The J gene is TRBJ1-2, the V gene TRBV29-1; no clear D. The CDR3 spans 15 residues. Trimming pared 1 base from V and 4 bases from J, leaving 16 bases between. From germline, CDR1 is SQVTM and CDR2 ANQGSEA. The CDR3 reads CSVEVAGGEPYGYTF. CDR3 DNA sequence: TGCAGCGTTGAAGTGGCAGGTGGGGAGCCCTATGGCTACACCTTC.

This clonotype was detected a few times. The chain links TRBV7-3 to TRBJ1-2; D call uncertain. Germline CDR1 reads SGHTA; CDR2 reads FQGTGA. This CDR3 region has 13 residues. V dropped 5 bases and J dropped 8 bases, with 15 bases sitting between them. This CDR3 reads CASSHFVIMGYTF. The CDR3 DNA reads as TGTGCCAGCAGCCACTTCGTCATCATGGGCTACACCTTC.

This clonotype was counted between two and nine times. The chain has TRBV27 and TRBJ2-5; 10 nucleotides line up with TRBD2. Germline-derived CDR1 and CDR2 are MNHEY and SMNVEV (reference sequence). The junction had 13 bases not matched to a gene; V was cut back by 4 bases and J by 5 bases. The CDR3 is made up of 17 amino acids. The CDR3 nucleotides are TGTGCCAGCAGTTATAATAGCGGGAGGCTTAAGGGGGAGACCCAGTACTTC. As protein: CASSYNSGRLKGETQYF.

CDR3 protein: CASLGSLTGSNTGELFF. CDR3 DNA: TGTGCCAGCCTTGGGTCTCTGACAGGCTCGAACACCGGGGAGCTGTTTTTT. V usage is TRBV6-2 or TRBV6-3 and J usage is TRBJ2-2, with D maybe TRBD1 (6 bases). Trimming stripped 8 bases from V and 0 bases from J, with 19 bases between. Per the germline V gene, CDR1 is MNHEY and CDR2 is SVGEGT. The CDR3 has 17 amino acids.

There are a few counts of this clonotype. The V gene is TRBV28, the J gene TRBJ2-5; D is perhaps TRBD1 (6 bases). The J call may be incorrect, as the DNA end agrees better with TRBJ2-7. CDR3 length: 15 amino acids. Per the germline V gene, CDR1 is MDHEN and CDR2 is SYDVKM. CDR3 DNA: TGTGCCAGCAGCTTAAGGATTCCAGGGGCCTACGAGCAGTACTTC. As protein: CASSLRIPGAYEQYF.